The 18 T cell receptor beta chains below come from one sample, sequenced in a study of shared clonotypes between healthy human individuals (dated by TCRdb to the early 2020s). Library method: the immunoSEQ multiplex PCR assay. As stored in TCRdb, this immuneACCESS dataset retains in-frame rearrangements with V and J assigned. A fraction of the clones does not appear; measured against another copy, unresolved V genes explain less than half of the discrepancy, and the remainder lacks a known reason. This sample has more than 2,000,000 clones in its table, and more than 85% of those were observed once. The ten largest account for 0.39% of the sample. Sequencing input: naive CD4+ T cells from PBMCs. Read against the paper, the sample's cell subset or site label means: CD45RA+ positively selected. Every receptor here comes from a man younger than 30 in good health. Some clones in this sample may be carry-over from other donors' samples.

The V call is TRBV7-2, the J call TRBJ1-2, with D unresolved. The germline gives CDR1 SGHTA, CDR2 FQGNSA. The CDR3 extends over 14 amino acids. V lost 4 bases, J lost 8 bases, and 17 bases lay in between. This chain's CDR3 is CASSSLGLGAGYTF. The CDR3 DNA reads TGTGCCAGCAGCTCCCTCGGCTTGGGCGCGGGCTACACCTTC.

V gene TRBV7-3 combines with J gene TRBJ2-2, with 7 bases lining up with TRBD2. Germline V gene data show CDR1 as SGHTA and CDR2 as FQGTGA. J gave up 0 bases and V 4 bases, and 5 bases lay outside the gene matches. The CDR3 is made up of 16 amino acids. CDR3 sequence reads: CASSWLAASNTGELFF. CDR3 DNA: TGTGCCAGCAGCTGGCTAGCGGCCTCGAACACCGGGGAGCTGTTTTTT.

The DNA of the CDR3 is TGTGCCAGCACCACCCGAGGGTGGGCTAACTATGGCTACACCTTC. It codes for CASTTRGWANYGYTF. This chain links TRBV28 with TRBJ1-2; no definite D call. Germline loops: CDR1 MDHEN, CDR2 SYDVKM. The ends were cut back, 7 bases at V and 0 bases at J, with 15 bases in the middle. The CDR3 consists of 15 residues.

This clone occurred once. The chain combines TRBV2 with TRBJ2-3; D ambiguous. Looked up from germline, CDR1 is SNHLY and CDR2 is FYNNEI. The CDR3 is 13 residues long. Trimming removed 7 bases at V and 2 bases at J, with 10 bases between. CDR3 sequence: CASNFENTDTQYF. Here the CDR3 DNA reads TGTGCCAGCAATTTTGAGAACACAGATACGCAGTATTTT.

V gene TRBV6-5 combines with J gene TRBJ2-7, with 10 bases aligning to TRBD1. This CDR3 contains 14 residues. CDR1 MNHEY and CDR2 SVGAGI come from the germline V gene. J was trimmed by 4 bases and V by 6 bases; bases with no gene match: 6. DNA of the CDR3: TGTGCCAGCAGGAGCCGGGACAGGGGTTACGAGCAGTACTTC. Translation gives CASRSRDRGYEQYF.

This chain links TRBV28 with TRBJ2-2; a possible D gene is TRBD2 (5 bases). V was pared by 6 bases and J by 7 bases, with 18 bases between. The CDR3 spans 15 residues. In germline, CDR1 is MDHEN, CDR2 SYDVKM. The CDR3 is CASRPTRSRVGELFF. Written as DNA, the CDR3 is TGTGCCAGCAGACCCACCCGTTCGAGGGTCGGGGAGCTGTTTTTT.

The chain joins TRBV5-1 to TRBJ1-2, with unresolved D. V was cut by 0 bases and J by 4 bases, with 13 bases left in between. The CDR3 totals 15 residues. CDR1 is SGHRS and CDR2 is YFSETQ in the germline V gene. CDR3 sequence: CASSLASGFGYGYTF. The CDR3 nucleotides are TGCGCCAGCAGCTTGGCTTCGGGGTTCGGCTATGGCTACACCTTC.

The gene calls are TRBV7-3 and TRBJ2-3; a possible D gene is TRBD2 (5 bases). This CDR3 region has 14 residues. Germline V gene lookup returns CDR1 SGHTA and CDR2 FQGTGA. V was clipped by 5 bases and J by 4 bases, with 13 bases between them. The CDR3 is CASSPTLGADTQYF. CDR3 DNA: TGTGCCAGCAGCCCTACCCTGGGAGCAGATACGCAGTATTTT.

There are a few counts of this clone. The J gene is TRBJ2-5, the V gene TRBV25-1; D unresolved. Germline CDR1 reads MGHDK; CDR2 reads SYGVNS. The CDR3 is made up of 15 amino acids. Trimming stripped 0 bases from V and 1 base from J, with 9 bases between. In DNA form, the CDR3 reads TGTGCCAGCAGTGAATATGCCCCTCCCCAAGAGACCCAGTACTTC. Protein product: CASSEYAPPQETQYF.

This chain's CDR3 is CASSYQRGNPSYEQYF. The CDR3 DNA reads TGTGCCAGCAGTTATCAACGGGGTAACCCTTCCTACGAGCAGTACTTC. The V and J genes are TRBV7-2 and TRBJ2-7; possibly TRBD2 for D (5 bases). The CDR3 consists of 16 residues. The germline V gene has CDR1 SGHTA and CDR2 FQGNSA. Trimming stripped 6 bases from V and 1 base from J, with 19 bases between. The full variable domain, with the rest looked up from reference TRBV7-2 and TRBJ2-7, is GAGVSQSPSNKVTEKGKDVELRCDPISGHTALYWYRQSLGQGLEFLIYFQGNSAPDKSGLPSDRFSAERTGGSVSTLTIQRTQQEDSAVYLCASSYQRGNPSYEQYFGPGTRLTVT.

The chain's CDR3 is CASSFSSGRALNEQFF. The CDR3 DNA reads as TGCGCCAGCAGCTTCTCTAGCGGGAGGGCCCTTAATGAGCAGTTCTTC. The rearrangement uses TRBV5-1 and TRBJ2-1; 12 bases map to TRBD2. Germline V lookup: CDR1 SGHRS, CDR2 YFSETQ. CDR3 length equals 16 residues. Unmatched junction bases numbered 7, after V lost 2 bases and J lost 7 bases.

The V gene is TRBV7-2, the J gene TRBJ2-5; 7 nucleotides line up with TRBD2. V shed 5 bases, J shed 2 bases, and the junction held 5 bases outside the gene matches. Germline CDR1 is SGHTA and CDR2 is FQGNSA. This CDR3 has 14 residues. The CDR3 DNA follows: TGTGCCAGCAGCCAAAGTAGCGGGCAAGAGACCCAGTACTTC. Translation gives CASSQSSGQETQYF.

V gene TRBV6-1 combines with J gene TRBJ2-1, with D perhaps TRBD1 (5 bases). The CDR3 contains 16 residues. Per germline, CDR1 MNHNS and CDR2 SASEGT. The V and J ends lost 4 bases and 0 bases respectively, with 13 bases between them. CDR3 DNA: TGTGCCAGCAGTGCTTGGGGCAGGCCCTCCTACAATGAGCAGTTCTTC. The encoded protein is CASSAWGRPSYNEQFF.

The chain uses TRBV30 and TRBJ1-2, with 7 bases aligning to TRBD1. The germline CDR1 and CDR2 sequences are GTSNPN and SVGIG (reference sequence). The V and J ends lost 1 base and 3 bases, in that order; junction bases with no gene match: 8. There are 15 residues in the CDR3. CDR3: CAWSGSQGRDYGYTF. The CDR3 nucleotides read TGTGCCTGGAGTGGCTCACAGGGGAGGGACTATGGCTACACCTTC.

This chain uses TRBV7-2 with TRBJ2-5; 7 bases are a match to TRBD2. This CDR3 comprises 16 residues. CDR1 is SGHTA, CDR2 FQGNSA, per germline. Trimming at V came to 1 base and at J to 1 base, leaving 6 bases not matched to a gene. CDR3 region: CASSLVGGSRQETQYF. The CDR3 bases are TGTGCCAGCAGCTTAGTGGGCGGGAGCCGCCAAGAGACCCAGTACTTC.

V usage is TRBV28 and J usage is TRBJ1-2; a possible D gene is TRBD1 (5 bases). V was cut by 4 bases and J by 1 base, with 13 bases left in between. There are 15 residues in the CDR3. CDR1 MDHEN and CDR2 SYDVKM come from the germline V gene. CDR3 sequence: CASSSPGRINYGYTF. The CDR3 bases are TGTGCCAGCAGTTCCCCGGGACGGATTAACTATGGCTACACCTTC.

This clone was recorded once. The V and J genes are TRBV18 and TRBJ1-5; TRBD1 might be the D (6 bases). V gave up 4 bases and J gave up 2 bases, with 9 bases separating them. The CDR3 runs 14 residues. The germline V gene encodes CDR1 KGHSH and CDR2 LQKENI. The CDR3 reads CASSLGTRNQPQHF. CDR3 bases: TGTGCCAGCTCACTAGGGACACGCAATCAGCCCCAGCATTTT.

This chain connects TRBV7-2 to TRBJ2-3; D call uncertain. Germline V gene sequence: CDR1 SGHTA, CDR2 FQGNSA. V lost 4 bases, J lost 2 bases, and 16 bases lay in between. This CDR3 is built from 16 residues. For the CDR3, the DNA is TGTGCCAGCAGCTCCGCGCCCAGCGCCTACACAGATACGCAGTATTTT. It is translated as CASSSAPSAYTDTQYF.